Detailed here is one T cell receptor (beta chain). The sample belongs to a study of blood T cell repertoires in COVID-19. This CDR3 is 17 amino acids long. Germline assignment: CDR1 MNHEY and CDR2 SMNVEV (reference sequence). Losses at the gene ends were 6 bases for V and 0 bases for J; bases not matched to a gene: 8. In the original analysis: The authors estimated nucleated cell counts from reference gene primer amplification. The table came from immunoSEQ multiplex PCR; TCRdb's copy has only in-frame clones and leaves some out. V, J and clone size are those of that table, while D and trimming were read from the DNA. The repertoire has approximately 240,000 clones, about 88% of them found once; the top ten carry approximately 2%.

This clonotype was obtained from a woman in her thirties or forties who had recovered from COVID-19. This chain uses TRBV27 with TRBJ1-6; 7 bases match TRBD1. Sequenced input: peripheral blood. In DNA, the CDR3 is TGTGCCAGCAGCAGACAGGGTGGGAGCTCCTATAATTCACCCCTCCACTTT. Protein sequence: CASSRQGGSSYNSPLHF.